This T cell receptor (beta chain) was identified during a study of OX40 agonist ivuxolimab in advanced cancers. Libraries were prepared by immunoSEQ multiplex PCR; TCRdb keeps only in-frame clonotypes and omits some of them. The data contain about 76,000 clones, approximately 85% of them singletons. This CDR3 is built from 14 residues. The J segment lost 8 bases and the V segment lost 4 bases, leaving 1 base of the junction unmatched. The germline V gene encodes CDR1 MNHEY and CDR2 SMNVEV (reference sequence). V gene TRBV27 combines with J gene TRBJ2-1; 14 nucleotides match TRBD2. The sequencing here drew on CD4+ or CD8+ T cells sorted from blood, taken in a trial of the OX40 agonist ivuxolimab. This clonotype originated in an adult with an advanced solid tumor such as melanoma, head and neck, liver or kidney cancer. The CDR3 spells CASSWGLAGDEQFF. CDR3 nucleotide sequence: TGTGCCAGCAGTTGGGGACTAGCGGGAGATGAGCAGTTCTTC.